Sequencing of this T cell receptor beta chain was carried out in a study of CD8+ T cells in alopecia areata. V was pared by 1 base and J by 7 bases, with 8 bases between. Germline CDR1 and CDR2: PRHDT and FYEKMQ (reference sequence). The CDR3 extends over 13 amino acids. Extracted RNA was reverse transcribed into cDNA, the sequencing template. The repertoire was sequenced with immunoSEQ multiplex PCR; TCRdb's copy has only in-frame clones and lacks some. The data show more than 110,000 clones, with about 59% seen just once and less than 20% held by the top ten. The treatment here: oral pan-JAK inhibitor, 5-10 mg twice daily.

The material sequenced was CD8+ T cells sorted from blood, taken at week 4, from a patient treated with tofacitinib. The chain carries TRBV13 and TRBJ2-4, with D possibly matching TRBD2 (6 bases). This TCR was recovered from a human donor with alopecia areata. CDR3 sequence reads: CASSLEEGNIQYF. In DNA form, the CDR3 reads TGTGCCAGCAGCTTAGAGGAGGGGAACATTCAGTACTTC.